This T cell receptor beta chain stems from a study of cytomegalovirus exposure and HLA in healthy donors. The study's findings and limits: A later analysis found that most CMV-associated TCR beta chains appeared HLA-restricted.

PCR primers comprised 60 Vbeta and 13 Jbeta primers. Some clones are missing from TCRdb's copy, which holds only in-frame ones; the method was immunoSEQ multiplex PCR. Counted here are fewer than 100,000 clones, over 60% occurring once; the ten biggest clones make up less than 8.5%. Germline V gene data show CDR1 as MNHEY and CDR2 as SMNVEV (reference sequence). This CDR3 comprises 14 residues. Between the trimmed V and J ends, which lost 4 bases and 4 bases, there was a span of 11 bases. On this clone itself: Its specificity is unknown. The sample contains more than one DNA sequence encoding this CDR3.

Sequencing was performed on PBMCs. This chain links TRBV27 with TRBJ1-5, with D perhaps matching TRBD1 (6 bases). The clonotype originates from a female donor in good health and CMV-seronegative. This CDR3 reads CASSSLGQNQPQHF. The CDR3 DNA sequence: TGTGCCAGCAGTTCCCTCGGACAGAATCAGCCCCAGCATTTT.